This record covers a single T cell receptor beta chain. The CDR3 has 14 amino acids. Germline V gene sequence: CDR1 GTSNPN, CDR2 SVGIG (reference sequence). V was pared by 8 bases and J by 6 bases, with 17 bases between. This specimen belongs to a study of blood T cell repertoires in COVID-19. Clones were read by immunoSEQ multiplex PCR, and TCRdb kept only the in-frame ones, dropping some. Of hundreds of thousands of clones detected, 65% to 90% appear once; the ten largest clones hold 7.2%. The J gene is TRBJ1-6, the V gene TRBV30; possibly TRBD1 for D (6 bases). Sequencing input: peripheral blood. This clonotype was sampled from a human donor in a cohort sampled during active COVID-19. As DNA, the CDR3 is TGTGCCCAAAGGAGGCAGGGGATTAATTCACCCCTCCACTTT. Its translation: CAQRRQGINSPLHF.